These 21 T cell receptor beta chains were sequenced from one sample in a study of cytomegalovirus exposure and HLA in healthy donors. A multiplex PCR was run with 60 Vbeta primers and 13 Jbeta primers. Measured with immunoSEQ multiplex PCR; TCRdb has only the in-frame clones, and not every one. The data show around 170,000 clones, 82% seen once. Sequenced material: PBMCs. These TCRs come from a woman aged 18-35 years in good health and CMV-seronegative.

The rearrangement links TRBV9 to TRBJ2-3; D is possibly TRBD1 (5 bases). The CDR3 is 15 amino acids. Germline CDR1 is SGDLS and CDR2 is YYNGEE. The germline V and J ends were trimmed by 3 bases and 2 bases, with 13 bases remaining between them. The CDR3 loop reads CASSEGKGYTDTQYF. CDR3 DNA sequence: TGTGCCAGCAGCGAGGGGAAGGGGTACACAGATACGCAGTATTTT.

This clone appeared a few times. V usage is TRBV6-5 and J usage is TRBJ1-1, with D unresolved. The V end lost 0 bases, the J end lost 7 bases, and 9 bases lay between the germline ends. This CDR3 has 13 residues. CDR1 and CDR2 from the germline V gene are MNHEY and SVGAGI. CDR3 bases: TGTGCCAGCAGTTACTCCTCTGGAGGTGAAGCTTTCTTT. Residues: CASSYSSGGEAFF.

The chain is built from TRBV28 and TRBJ1-2; no clear D. The germline V gene has CDR1 MDHEN and CDR2 SYDVKM. V was clipped by 3 bases and J by 4 bases, with 9 bases between them. CDR3 size: 13 residues. CDR3 bases: TGTGCCAGCAGTTTGAGCACTATCTATGGCTACACCTTC. Its protein product is CASSLSTIYGYTF.

This chain's CDR3 is CASQSGTGRSSYNSPLHF. CDR3 in DNA: TGTGCCAGCCAATCCGGGACAGGACGGAGCTCCTATAATTCACCCCTCCACTTT. The rearrangement links TRBV7-6 to TRBJ1-6, with 8 positions matching TRBD1. The CDR3 is 18 residues long. The junction had 12 bases not matched to a gene; V was cut back by 8 bases and J by 0 bases. Germline loops: CDR1 SGHVS, CDR2 FNYEAQ.

The genes are TRBV6-5 and TRBJ2-7; TRBD2 agrees at 11 bases. CDR1 is MNHEY and CDR2 is SVGAGI in the germline V gene. V lost 4 bases, J lost 2 bases, and 7 bases stayed unmatched. The CDR3 covers 16 residues. CDR3 coding DNA: TGTGCCAGCAGTTCTCTGACTAGCGGGGCCACCTACGAGCAGTACTTC. Its translation is CASSSLTSGATYEQYF.

The CDR3 here is CASSEGLAGMRNEQFF. DNA of the CDR3: TGTGCCAGCAGTGAAGGCCTAGCGGGGATGCGCAATGAGCAGTTCTTC. The chain recombines TRBV6-1 with TRBJ2-1; 9 positions match TRBD2. This CDR3 has 16 amino acids. Looked up from germline, CDR1 is MNHNS and CDR2 is SASEGT. J gave up 6 bases and V 1 base, and 7 bases lay outside the gene matches.

This clone was observed once. This chain connects TRBV2 to TRBJ2-7; TRBD1 aligns across 9 bases. Germline V CDR1 and CDR2: SNHLY, FYNNEI. V was clipped by 3 bases and J by 4 bases; unmatched bases: 16. The CDR3 is 18 residues long. The CDR3 spells CASSDNAPGGTGKYEQYF. The CDR3 DNA sequence: TGTGCCAGCAGTGACAACGCCCCCGGGGGGACAGGGAAGTACGAGCAGTACTTC. Based on the CDR3 plus reference TRBV2 and TRBJ2-7, the full variable domain is EPEVTQTPSHQVTQMGQEVILRCVPISNHLYFYWYRQILGQKVEFLVSFYNNEISEKSEIFDDQFSVERPDGSNFTLKIRSTKLEDSAMYFCASSDNAPGGTGKYEQYFGPGTRLTVT.

The CDR3 region has the DNA TGTGCCAGCAGCTCCGGGACTGAAGGTCACTATGGCTACACCTTC. Translated, it gives CASSSGTEGHYGYTF. V usage is TRBV7-9 and J usage is TRBJ1-2; weak D call: TRBD1 (5 bases). This CDR3 is 15 amino acids long. Germline loops: CDR1 SEHNR, CDR2 FQNEAQ (reference sequence). The germline V and J ends were trimmed by 4 bases and 3 bases, with 15 bases remaining between them.

V and J are TRBV7-7 and TRBJ2-1; 7 bases match TRBD1. The V segment lost 1 base and the J segment 2 bases; nucleotides outside the gene matches: 2. There are 15 residues in the CDR3. Germline V CDR1 and CDR2: SSHAT, FNYEAQ (reference sequence). The CDR3 DNA is TGTGCCAGCAGCTTAGAAGGGGGCGCCTACAATGAGCAGTTCTTC. Protein product: CASSLEGGAYNEQFF.

The V and J genes are TRBV13 and TRBJ2-1; 11 bases fit TRBD2. CDR1 and CDR2 (germline): PRHDT, FYEKMQ (reference sequence). J lost 7 bases, V lost 5 bases, and 10 bases had no gene match. This CDR3 contains 16 residues. The CDR3 DNA is TGTGCCAGCAGCCAACCTAGCGGGGGGCCGCAAAATGAGCAGTTCTTC. Amino acid sequence: CASSQPSGGPQNEQFF. Variable domain in full (rest from reference TRBV13 and TRBJ2-1): AAGVIQSPRHLIKEKRETATLKCYPIPRHDTVYWYQQGPGQDPQFLISFYEKMQSDKGSIPDRFSAQQFSDYHSELNMSSLELGDSALYFCASSQPSGGPQNEQFFGPGTRLTVL.

The V gene is TRBV27, the J gene TRBJ1-2, with D possibly TRBD1 on 5 matching bases. The length of the CDR3 is 15 residues. V shed 5 bases and J shed 1 base, with 14 bases lying between them. The germline gives CDR1 MNHEY, CDR2 SMNVEV (reference sequence). CDR3 sequence: CASSPQGALNYGYTF. The CDR3 DNA reads TGTGCCAGCAGTCCTCAGGGCGCCCTTAACTATGGCTACACCTTC.

The chain uses TRBV5-3 and TRBJ2-3, with TRBD1 identical over 11 bases. TRBV5-3 is treated as an ORF (open reading frame) with a function not yet certain. V lost 0 bases to trimming and J lost 2 bases; unmatched junction nucleotides: 11. The CDR3 covers 19 residues. This CDR3 is CARSLEGQGVLTSTDTQYF. Here the CDR3 DNA reads TGTGCCAGAAGCTTGGAGGGACAGGGGGTACTAACGTCCACAGATACGCAGTATTTT.

CDR3 loop: CSVRDSSYNEQFF. The CDR3 DNA is TGCAGCGTAAGGGACAGTTCCTACAATGAGCAGTTCTTC. This chain joins TRBV29-1 and TRBJ2-1; 7 bases match TRBD1. Germline V gene sequence: CDR1 SQVTM, CDR2 ANQGSEA. This CDR3 spans 13 amino acids. V was clipped by 6 bases and J by 1 base; unmatched bases: 3.

A few counts support this clone. This chain uses TRBV5-4 with TRBJ1-2, with 10 nucleotides matching TRBD1. V trimming: 7 bases; J trimming: 3 bases; junction bases outside the gene matches: 12. The CDR3 has 16 residues. Germline CDR1 SGHNT, CDR2 YYREEE (reference sequence). The CDR3 nucleotides read TGTGCCAGCGGACCGGGACAGGGGAACGGACACTATGGCTACACCTTC. Its translation is CASGPGQGNGHYGYTF.

The chain couples TRBV29-1 to TRBJ1-2, with TRBD1 matching 12 bases. Germline V gene lookup returns CDR1 SQVTM and CDR2 ANQGSEA. The CDR3 loop spans 13 amino acids. V dropped 4 bases and J dropped 8; count of bases not matched to a gene: 5. CDR3 sequence: CSVAGQGAPGYTF. As DNA, the CDR3 is TGCAGCGTTGCGGGACAGGGGGCGCCGGGCTACACCTTC. Supplemented by reference TRBV29-1 and TRBJ1-2, the full variable domain reads SAVISQKPSRDICQRGTSLTIQCQVDSQVTMMFWYRQQPGQSLTLIATANQGSEATYESGFVIDKFPISRPNLTFSTLTVSNMSPEDSSIYLCSVAGQGAPGYTFGSGTRLTVV.

The chain uses TRBV29-1 and TRBJ2-5; no definite D call. The J call is in doubt because the DNA end fits TRBJ2-7 better. Germline V gene lookup returns CDR1 SQVTM and CDR2 ANQGSEA. This CDR3 contains 12 residues. The CDR3 loop is CSVEIRAYEQYF. In nucleotides, the CDR3 is TGCAGCGTTGAAATCCGAGCCTACGAGCAGTACTTC.

The chain uses TRBV11-2 and TRBJ2-3, with D perhaps TRBD2 (5 bases). Germline V CDR1 and CDR2: SGHAT, FQNNGV. The CDR3 runs 14 residues. Trimming took 3 bases from V and 2 from J, leaving 9 bases between them. This chain's CDR3 is CASSFDRDTDTQYF. The CDR3 coding sequence is TGTGCCAGCAGCTTCGACCGGGACACAGATACGCAGTATTTT.

The chain uses TRBV5-1 and TRBJ2-2; D gene uncertain. The germline gives CDR1 SGHRS, CDR2 YFSETQ. This CDR3 region has 16 residues. The ends were cut back, 2 bases at V and 1 base at J, with 12 bases in the middle. CDR3 coding DNA: TGCGCCAGCAGCTTATTCGGCGGCGAGAACACCGGGGAGCTGTTTTTT. Translation gives CASSLFGGENTGELFF.

The rearrangement uses TRBV7-9 and TRBJ2-5; no clear D gene. The germline V and J ends were trimmed by 8 bases and 2 bases, with 12 bases remaining between them. Germline loops: CDR1 SEHNR, CDR2 FQNEAQ (reference sequence). The CDR3 sequence is 13 residues long. The CDR3 coding sequence is TGTGCCAGCCAAGATGCACTTCAAGAGACCCAGTACTTC. Translation: CASQDALQETQYF.

V is TRBV5-1 and J is TRBJ2-3, with 12 bases that match TRBD2. The ends lost 3 bases at V and 2 bases at J; junction bases unmatched: 4. Germline values: CDR1 SGHRS, CDR2 YFSETQ. This CDR3 is built from 16 residues. The chain's CDR3 is CASSSRLAGVTDTQYF. CDR3 DNA: TGCGCCAGCAGCTCCCGACTAGCGGGGGTCACAGATACGCAGTATTTT.

V is TRBV5-1 and J is TRBJ2-1, with 12 positions matching TRBD2. Trimming took 3 bases from V and 12 from J; bases not matched to a gene: 10. CDR1 is SGHRS, CDR2 YFSETQ, per germline. The CDR3 contains 15 residues. The DNA for the CDR3 is TGCGCCAGCAGCTCTACTGGACTAGCGGGAAAATTGCAGTTCTTC. Translation: CASSSTGLAGKLQFF.